This TCR beta chain was observed in a study of cytomegalovirus exposure and HLA in healthy donors (dated 2017 in TCRdb). Concerning the study at large: An earlier analysis of approximately 600 of the donors reported 250 to 350 Gb of sequence data and roughly 100 million unique TCR beta sequences from about 200 million T cells. An early release that covered about 600 HLA-typed donors contained about 300 gigabases of sequencing data and 80 million or so unique TCR sequences. Of the 350 to 450 genotyped donors, 70% to 90% were placed in the genetic ancestry cluster associated with self-reported Caucasian donors. The study aimed to test whether cataloging public T cell receptors could reveal signatures of past pathogen exposure. The T cell repertoires of 670 or so subjects were profiled by immunosequencing and related to cytomegalovirus serostatus. Besides the first cohort of about 730 subjects, a separate validation cohort made up of some 110 different subjects was used. To predict cytomegalovirus infection status, the study brought together high-throughput TCR immunosequencing, statistical association of individual TCRs with disease status, and machine learning. In a later analysis, previously published TCR beta repertoires from hundreds of donors were re-analyzed and high-resolution HLA genotyping was added so that TCR occurrence patterns could be studied. The later analysis used no new phenotypic data to find candidate immune exposures, relying instead on TCR beta sequences and their occurrence across donors. An earlier analysis of about 620 of the donors applied high-throughput TCR beta sequencing to assess whether each TCR beta V gene segment acted as functional or pseudogenic. Alongside the repertoire data, information on donor age, sex, ethnicity and CMV serostatus was compiled. Genome-wide SNP genotypes for about three fifths of the roughly 700 donors were used in a later genetic analysis, which treated that subset as a discovery cohort. All discovery cohort repertoires had been generated on a single sequencing platform. Both class I and class II loci were covered by HLA typing, at four-digit resolution. Typing coverage varied by locus: roughly 629-640 donors for A, B, C, DRB1 and DQB1; roughly 510 for DQA1; over 600 for DPA1; roughly 450 for DPB1. Because of strong linkage in the cohort, 5 or 6 DR-DQ haplotypes were treated as single units for association and clustering. On average, roughly 250,000 unique TCR beta nucleotide sequences were sequenced per donor among some 420 genotyped donors of the cohort, with roughly 18% of those sequences being non-productive.

Regarding this clone: The antigen it binds to is not known. Base-call qualities are not available, and no considerably larger clone is one nucleotide away.

The study at large found these results: At a false discovery rate of 0.05, a later analysis linked 15,000 to 20,000 TCR beta sequences to specific HLA alleles. Because some donors lacked HLA typing at each locus, the association tests relied only on the typed subset. While some public TCRs were present in many individuals, most TCR sequences turned up only very rarely across donors. In a later genetic analysis, fewer N-insertions in productive TCRs were reported among donors in an Asian-associated ancestry cluster than the approximately 710-donor mean. V-gene and J-gene trimming of TCR beta chains was associated with a missense DCLRE1C variant in a later genetic analysis, and the association was replicated in an independent cohort. In an earlier analysis of approximately 590 of the donors, most TCR beta V segments appeared in productive rearrangements about 90% or about 30% of the time, broadly matching IMGT annotations. A total of 150 to 200 TCR beta chains were listed by the study as associated with cytomegalovirus. In vitro tests confirmed that a few of the cytomegalovirus-associated TCR beta chains recognize cytomegalovirus antigens. According to a later analysis, parvovirus B19, influenza, CMV and Epstein-Barr virus appeared linked to several top co-occurrence clusters. This cohort had only TCR beta chains sequenced, and the lack of alpha or paired-chain data limited which features could be detected. Some IMGT-functional V segments, including TRBV6-2 and TRBV6-3, could not be told apart with the 87-base-pair reads, so those segments were excluded. Linkage disequilibrium might explain the correlated functional status among segregating V segments, but an unknown experimental factor could not be ruled out. When HLA alleles, especially DR and DQ, strongly co-occurred, TCR associations were difficult to assign to individual alleles. The presence/absence analyses assumed that sequencing depth was roughly uniform across donors, and that assumption may not be true. The classifier was reported to diagnose cytomegalovirus status with high specificity and sensitivity in both the original and validation cohorts. A cluster of highly shared sequence variants was judged likely to be a technical artifact of the sequencing pipeline. The only immune exposure information available for the cohort was CMV serostatus. According to a later analysis, TCR association rates differed among HLA loci, with DRB1 alleles showing the most associated TCRs and HLA-C alleles showing the fewest. A later analysis found that most CMV-associated TCR beta chains appeared HLA-restricted, with HLA associations seemingly driven largely by CMV exposure. A further reported finding was that TCR beta sequences accurately predicted the HLA-A and HLA-B alleles for most subjects in the first cohort. Over 15 rarely observed V segments, including chromosome 9 orphons, were excluded from the earlier analysis of about 600 of the donors because counts were too low. According to the authors, the approach could potentially be generalized to other disease states and immunological phenotypes. In a later analysis, HLA-associated TCR beta chains showed more clonal expansion and lower generation probabilities than non-associated chains that were equally common.

Libraries were prepared through the immunoSEQ multiplex PCR assay. A mixture of 60 forward primers for TCR Vbeta segments and 13 reverse primers for TCR Jbeta segments was used in the multiplex PCR. Amplification of the CDR3 region of rearranged TCR beta genes was performed with a multiplex PCR assay on genomic DNA. The amplified TCR beta libraries were sequenced on the Illumina HiSeq System as 87-base-pair reads. Per the authors' processing: A later analysis tallied 70 million to 100 million unique TCR beta chains across the 666 repertoires, and about 10 million of those chains were shared by two or more donors. Raw reads were error-corrected and collapsed into unique sequences with a nearest-neighbor algorithm that merged closely related sequences to remove PCR and sequencing errors. CDR3 sequences were aligned to IMGT reference sequences to assign V, D and J gene segments. For a sequence to be retained, a match of at least six nucleotides to both a V gene segment and a J gene segment was required. A rearrangement counted as productive if the CDR3 had no stop codons and remained in frame with V and J, and every other rearrangement counted as non-productive. CDR3 was defined according to IMGT convention as the region running from the second conserved V-encoded cysteine to the conserved J-encoded phenylalanine. Sequences without an unambiguous match to a single V gene segment were excluded from the earlier analysis of about 600 of the donors. An earlier analysis of approximately 590 of the donors called V segments functional above 56.7% productive rearrangements and segregating when the between-donor standard deviation exceeded 5%. A statistical classification framework was built for diagnosing cytomegalovirus status from the catalog of TCR beta chain sequences. A later analysis assigned V and J genes by comparing TCR nucleotide sequences with IMGT/GENE-DB human TR gene sequences. In a later analysis, CDR3 sequences and most-parsimonious VDJ recombination scenarios were assigned using the TCRdist pipeline. A later analysis defined each TCR beta chain by its CDR3 amino acid sequence plus V-gene family, and excluded reads lacking a unique V-gene family. In a later analysis, 450 to 600 highly shared, low-generation-probability nucleotide sequences were removed to address suspected cross-contamination and a sequencing artifact. A later analysis calculated a clonal expansion index for each public chain from normalized within-repertoire ranks of inferred template counts. A later analysis computed generation probabilities with a VDJ recombination model fitted to out-of-frame rearrangements, and checked the results against IGoR. Hypergeometric tests were used in a later analysis to score TCR-TCR, TCR-HLA and TCR-CMV co-occurrence, with a repertoire-size bias correction applied to the TCR pairs. A later analysis estimated false discovery rates by permuting HLA or CMV assignments 20 times. In a later analysis, co-occurring TCRs were grouped using DBSCAN, and TCRdist sequence similarity was added for clustering within HLA-allele-positive subsets. Repertoires with fewer than 30,000 or more than 120,000 public chains were left out of co-occurrence clustering, as were roughly five repertoires with anomalous nucleotide sharing. This immuneACCESS table, as held by TCRdb, lists in-frame sequences with V and J called but not all clones. Of the missing ones, under half trace to an unresolved V gene in checked studies; the others have no known cause. The V and J calls and clone size come from that table; D and trimming were worked out from the DNA. Present in this sample are about 120,000 clones, 65% to 75% of which were seen just once. Jointly, the top ten make up about 4.2% of the sample.

The CDR3 measures 11 amino acids from cysteine to phenylalanine. Just the 33-base CDR3 DNA is kept, in frame starting at base 1. V ends up 5 bases short and J 5 bases short, with an unmatched junction base count of 1. From a lookup of the germline V gene, CDR1 and CDR2 are SQVTM and ANQGSEA. The cohort was made up of 650 to 700 healthy bone marrow donors. At the time of sampling, every cohort member was nominally healthy, though immune exposures that went unrecorded were likely present. The donor was CMV seropositive and belonged to the group of about 290 seropositive cohort members. Each donor provided a peripheral blood sample, and peripheral blood mononuclear cells were used for TCR beta sequencing. Genomic DNA extraction from the blood cell samples was performed with the Qiagen DNeasy Blood Extraction Kit.

The rearrangement joined TRBV29-1 to TRBJ2-5, and TRBD2 aligns with 8 junction nucleotides. The sequence derives from a woman aged 35 to 49 in good health and CMV-seropositive. The sequenced material came from PBMCs. The DNA sequence is given as TGCAGCGTTCGACTAGCGGAGACCCAGTACTTC. The translation is CSVRLAETQYF.